This T cell receptor beta chain was observed in a study of CD8 T cells in Susac syndrome. This clonotype showed up just a few times. Reverse transcription of about 0.45 to 1 ug RNA was performed with random hexamers. MiXCR, applied by TCRdb to the immunoSEQ multiplex PCR reads, yields one record per CDR3 protein. The profile covers approximately 150,000 distinct CDR3 sequences, with around 94% appearing a single time and under 0.095% taken by the ten largest. The CDR3 consists of 12 residues. V was trimmed by 3 bases and J by 3 bases, leaving 6 bases between them. Germline CDR1 KGHSH, CDR2 LQKENI. In blood CD8+ and CD4+ T cells, TCR beta underwent sequencing. CD8+ and CD4+ T cells were negatively isolated; TEMRA cells were FACS-enriched.

Source material: CD4+ T cells from PBMCs. This sequence originates from a human donor in good health. The V gene is TRBV18, the J gene TRBJ2-7, with TRBD2 as a possible D gene (5 bases). The CDR3 is CASSPGVYEQYF. The DNA for the CDR3 is TGTGCCAGCTCACCCGGGGTCTACGAGCAGTACTTC.